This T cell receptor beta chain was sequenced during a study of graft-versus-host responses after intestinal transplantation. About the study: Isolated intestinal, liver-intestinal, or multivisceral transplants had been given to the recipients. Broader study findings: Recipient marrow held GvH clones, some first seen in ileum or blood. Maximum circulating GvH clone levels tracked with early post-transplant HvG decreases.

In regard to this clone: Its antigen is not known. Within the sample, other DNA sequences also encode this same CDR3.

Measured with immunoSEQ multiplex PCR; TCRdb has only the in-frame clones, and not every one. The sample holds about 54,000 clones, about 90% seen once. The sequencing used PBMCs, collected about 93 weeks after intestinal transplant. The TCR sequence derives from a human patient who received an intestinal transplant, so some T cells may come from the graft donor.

CDR3 protein: CASSGDGYGVYEQYF. The CDR3 nucleotides read TGTGCCAGCAGTGGAGATGGTTATGGGGTCTACGAGCAGTACTTC. The chain employs TRBV9 and TRBJ2-7; the D is unclear. The germline CDR1 and CDR2 sequences are SGDLS and YYNGEE. Trimming shortened V by 5 bases and J by 3 bases, and 18 bases separated the two germline ends. CDR3 length: 15 amino acids.